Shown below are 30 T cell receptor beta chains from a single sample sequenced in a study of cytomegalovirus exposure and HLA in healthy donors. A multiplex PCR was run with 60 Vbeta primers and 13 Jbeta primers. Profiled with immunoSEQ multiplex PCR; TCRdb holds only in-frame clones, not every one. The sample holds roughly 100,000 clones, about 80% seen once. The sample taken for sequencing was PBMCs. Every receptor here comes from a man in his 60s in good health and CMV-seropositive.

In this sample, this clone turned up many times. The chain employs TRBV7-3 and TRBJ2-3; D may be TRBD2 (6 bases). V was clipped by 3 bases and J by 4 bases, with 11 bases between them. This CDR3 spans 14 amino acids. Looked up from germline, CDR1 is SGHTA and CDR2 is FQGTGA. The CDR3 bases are TGTGCCAGCAGCTTCGCGGGGTGGTCAGATACGCAGTATTTT. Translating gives CASSFAGWSDTQYF.

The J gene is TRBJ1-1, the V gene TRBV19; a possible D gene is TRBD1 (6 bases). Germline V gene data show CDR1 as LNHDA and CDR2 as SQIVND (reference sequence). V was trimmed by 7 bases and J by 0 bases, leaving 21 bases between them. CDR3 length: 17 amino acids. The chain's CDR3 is CASNSSGGHQMNTEAFF. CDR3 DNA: TGTGCCAGTAACTCCTCGGGGGGACACCAGATGAACACTGAAGCTTTCTTT.

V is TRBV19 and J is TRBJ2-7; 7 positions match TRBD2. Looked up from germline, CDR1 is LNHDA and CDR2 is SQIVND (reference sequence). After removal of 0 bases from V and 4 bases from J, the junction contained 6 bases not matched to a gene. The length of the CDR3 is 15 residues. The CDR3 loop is CASSIEAGTSYEQYF. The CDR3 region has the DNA TGTGCCAGTAGTATAGAAGCGGGAACATCTTACGAGCAGTACTTC. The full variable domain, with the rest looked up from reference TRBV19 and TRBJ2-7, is DGGITQSPKYLFRKEGQNVTLSCEQNLNHDAMYWYRQDPGQGLRLIYYSQIVNDFQKGDIAEGYSVSREKKESFPLTVTSAQKNPTAFYLCASSIEAGTSYEQYFGPGTRLTVT.

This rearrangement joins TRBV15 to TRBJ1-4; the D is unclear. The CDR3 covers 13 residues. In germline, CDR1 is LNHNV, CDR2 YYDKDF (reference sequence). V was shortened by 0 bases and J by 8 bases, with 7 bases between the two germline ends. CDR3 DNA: TGTGCCACCAGCAGAGATCTGGAGGAAAAACTGTTTTTT. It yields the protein CATSRDLEEKLFF.

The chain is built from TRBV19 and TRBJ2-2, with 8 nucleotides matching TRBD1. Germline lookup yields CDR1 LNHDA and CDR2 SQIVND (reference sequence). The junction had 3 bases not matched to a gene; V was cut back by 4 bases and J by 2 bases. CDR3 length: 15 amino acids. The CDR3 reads CASSTRGLNTGELFF. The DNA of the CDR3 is TGTGCCAGTAGTACCAGGGGGCTAAACACCGGGGAGCTGTTTTTT.

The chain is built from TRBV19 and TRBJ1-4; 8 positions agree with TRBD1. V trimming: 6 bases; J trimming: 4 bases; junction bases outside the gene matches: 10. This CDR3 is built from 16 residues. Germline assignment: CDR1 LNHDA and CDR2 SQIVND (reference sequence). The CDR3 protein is CASSLDREVSNEKLFF. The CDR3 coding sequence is TGTGCCAGTAGCCTGGACAGGGAAGTAAGTAATGAAAAACTGTTTTTT.

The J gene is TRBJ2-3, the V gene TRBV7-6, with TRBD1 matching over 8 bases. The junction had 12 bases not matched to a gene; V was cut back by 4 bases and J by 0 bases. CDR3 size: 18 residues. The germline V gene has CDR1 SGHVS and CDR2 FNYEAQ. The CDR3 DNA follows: TGTGCCAGCAGCTCACGACAGGGGACGACCTTTAGCACAGATACGCAGTATTTT. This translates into CASSSRQGTTFSTDTQYF.

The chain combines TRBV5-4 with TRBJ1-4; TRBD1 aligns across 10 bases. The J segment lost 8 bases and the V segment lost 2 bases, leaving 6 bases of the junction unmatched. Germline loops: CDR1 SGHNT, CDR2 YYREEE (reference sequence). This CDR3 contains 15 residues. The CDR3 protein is CASSFGQGVGEKLFF. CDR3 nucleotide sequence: TGTGCCAGCAGCTTTGGACAGGGGGTAGGAGAAAAACTGTTTTTT.

The DNA for the CDR3 is TGCGCCAGCAGCGAACCGGGACTAGCAGGCGATGAGCAGTTCTTC. Its translation: CASSEPGLAGDEQFF. This chain joins TRBV5-1 and TRBJ2-1; 9 bases line up with TRBD2. Germline CDR1 reads SGHRS; CDR2 reads YFSETQ. V lost 4 bases to trimming and J lost 8 bases; unmatched junction nucleotides: 10. The CDR3 sequence is 15 residues long.

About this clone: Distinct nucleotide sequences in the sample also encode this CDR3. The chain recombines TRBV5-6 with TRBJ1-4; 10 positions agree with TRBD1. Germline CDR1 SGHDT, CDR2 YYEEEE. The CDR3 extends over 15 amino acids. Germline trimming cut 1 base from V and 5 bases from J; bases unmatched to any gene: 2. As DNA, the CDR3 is TGTGCCAGCAGCTTGAAGGGACAGGGGAATGAAAAACTGTTTTTT. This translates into CASSLKGQGNEKLFF.

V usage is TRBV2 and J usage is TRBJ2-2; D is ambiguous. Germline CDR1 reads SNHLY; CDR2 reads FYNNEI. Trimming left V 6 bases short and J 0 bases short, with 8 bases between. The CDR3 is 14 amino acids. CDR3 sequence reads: CASSILSNTGELFF. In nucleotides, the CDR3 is TGTGCCAGCAGCATACTTTCGAACACCGGGGAGCTGTTTTTT.

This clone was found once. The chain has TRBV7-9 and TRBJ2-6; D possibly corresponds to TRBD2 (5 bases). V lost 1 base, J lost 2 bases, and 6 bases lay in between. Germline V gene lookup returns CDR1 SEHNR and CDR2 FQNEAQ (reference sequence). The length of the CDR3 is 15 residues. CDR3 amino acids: CASSLVATGANVLTF. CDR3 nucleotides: TGTGCCAGCAGCTTAGTAGCGACTGGGGCCAACGTCCTGACTTTC.

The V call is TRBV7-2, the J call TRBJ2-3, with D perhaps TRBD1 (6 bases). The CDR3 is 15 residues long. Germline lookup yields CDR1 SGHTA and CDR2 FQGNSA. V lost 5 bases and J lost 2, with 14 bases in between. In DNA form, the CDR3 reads TGTGCCAGCAGCCTAGGACAGAACCCCACAGATACGCAGTATTTT. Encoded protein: CASSLGQNPTDTQYF.

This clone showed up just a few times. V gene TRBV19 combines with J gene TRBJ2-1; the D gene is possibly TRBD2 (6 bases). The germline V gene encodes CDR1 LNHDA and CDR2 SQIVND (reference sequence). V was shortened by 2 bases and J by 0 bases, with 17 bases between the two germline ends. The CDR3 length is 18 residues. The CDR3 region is CASSIRSGGAFSYNEQFF. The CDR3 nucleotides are TGTGCCAGTAGTATAAGGTCCGGCGGGGCCTTCTCCTACAATGAGCAGTTCTTC.

The DNA for the CDR3 is TGTGCCATCAGTGATAGCGGGGGAAAATACAATGAGCAGTTCTTC. Protein sequence: CAISDSGGKYNEQFF. The chain has TRBV10-3 and TRBJ2-1; TRBD2 matches at 9 bases. This CDR3 spans 15 amino acids. J was trimmed by 4 bases and V by 3 bases; bases with no gene match: 4. Germline V gene sequence: CDR1 ENHRY, CDR2 SYGVKD.

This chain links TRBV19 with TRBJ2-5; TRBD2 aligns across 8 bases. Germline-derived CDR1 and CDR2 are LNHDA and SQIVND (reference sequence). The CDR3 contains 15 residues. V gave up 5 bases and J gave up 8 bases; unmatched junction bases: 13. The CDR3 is CASSPVAGSGSTQYF. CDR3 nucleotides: TGTGCCAGTAGTCCGGTAGCGGGGTCGGGTTCTACCCAGTACTTC.

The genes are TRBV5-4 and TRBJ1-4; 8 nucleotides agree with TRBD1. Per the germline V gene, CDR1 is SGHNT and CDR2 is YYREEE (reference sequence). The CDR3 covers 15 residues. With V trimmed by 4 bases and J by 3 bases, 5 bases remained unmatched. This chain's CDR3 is CASSKKTGANEKLFF. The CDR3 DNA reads TGTGCCAGCAGCAAAAAGACAGGGGCTAATGAAAAACTGTTTTTT.

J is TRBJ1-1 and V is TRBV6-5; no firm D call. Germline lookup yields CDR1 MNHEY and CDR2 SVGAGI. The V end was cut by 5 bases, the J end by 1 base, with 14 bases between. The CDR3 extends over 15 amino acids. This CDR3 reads CASSTNFEGNTEAFF. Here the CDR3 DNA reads TGTGCCAGCAGTACAAATTTCGAGGGGAACACTGAAGCTTTCTTT.

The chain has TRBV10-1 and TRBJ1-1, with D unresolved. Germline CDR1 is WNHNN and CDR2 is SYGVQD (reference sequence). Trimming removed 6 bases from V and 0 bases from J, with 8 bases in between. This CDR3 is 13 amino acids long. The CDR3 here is CASSRQMNTEAFF. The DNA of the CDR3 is TGCGCCAGCAGCAGGCAGATGAACACTGAAGCTTTCTTT.

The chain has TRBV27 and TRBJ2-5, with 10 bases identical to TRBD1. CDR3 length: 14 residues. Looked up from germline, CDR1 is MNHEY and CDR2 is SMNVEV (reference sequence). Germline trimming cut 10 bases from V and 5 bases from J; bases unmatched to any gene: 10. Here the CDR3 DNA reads TGTGCCACTTCCGGGACAGGGGCAGGGGAGACCCAGTACTTC. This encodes CATSGTGAGETQYF.

This CDR3 is CASSLEPRANYGYTF. The CDR3 coding sequence is TGTGCCAGCAGCTTAGAACCGAGAGCTAACTATGGCTACACCTTC. The rearrangement uses TRBV7-2 and TRBJ1-2; D is unresolved. The germline CDR1 and CDR2 sequences are SGHTA and FQGNSA. Trimming shortened V by 1 base and J by 0 bases, and 9 bases separated the two germline ends. The CDR3 has 15 residues.

CDR3: CASSPRQGSGNTIYF. The CDR3 DNA reads TGTGCCAGCTCCCCCAGACAGGGGTCCGGAAACACCATATATTTT. The chain combines TRBV6-1 with TRBJ1-3; 8 bases map to TRBD1. CDR3 length: 15 amino acids. The J segment lost 4 bases and the V segment lost 8 bases, leaving 10 bases of the junction unmatched. Germline loops: CDR1 MNHNS, CDR2 SASEGT.

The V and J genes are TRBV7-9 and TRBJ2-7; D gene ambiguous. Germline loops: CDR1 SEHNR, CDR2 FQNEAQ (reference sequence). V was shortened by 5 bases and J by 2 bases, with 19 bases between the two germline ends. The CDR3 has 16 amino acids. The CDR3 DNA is TGTGCCAGCAGCCTCCCGCTAGGATACGGAACCTACGAGCAGTACTTC. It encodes CASSLPLGYGTYEQYF. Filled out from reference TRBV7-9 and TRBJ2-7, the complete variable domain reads DTGVSQNPRHKITKRGQNVTFRCDPISEHNRLYWYRQTLGQGPEFLTYFQNEAQLEKSRLLSDRFSAERPKGSFSTLEIQRTEQGDSAMYLCASSLPLGYGTYEQYFGPGTRLTVT.

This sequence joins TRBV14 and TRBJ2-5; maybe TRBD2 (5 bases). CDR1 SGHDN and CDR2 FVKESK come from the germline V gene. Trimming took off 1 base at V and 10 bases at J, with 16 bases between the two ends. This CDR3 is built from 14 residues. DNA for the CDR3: TGTGCCAGCAGCCAAGCTCGTTTAGGAGGAAACCAGTACTTC. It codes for CASSQARLGGNQYF.

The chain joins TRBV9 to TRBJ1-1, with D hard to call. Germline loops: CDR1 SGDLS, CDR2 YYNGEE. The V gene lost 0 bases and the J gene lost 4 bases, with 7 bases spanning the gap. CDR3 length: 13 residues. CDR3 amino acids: CASSVEEFTEAFF. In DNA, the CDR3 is TGTGCCAGCAGCGTAGAAGAGTTCACTGAAGCTTTCTTT.

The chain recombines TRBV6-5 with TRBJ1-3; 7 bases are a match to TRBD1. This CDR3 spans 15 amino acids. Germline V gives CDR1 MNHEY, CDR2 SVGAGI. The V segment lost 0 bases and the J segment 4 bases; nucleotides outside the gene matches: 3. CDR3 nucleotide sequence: TGTGCCAGCAGTTACTCGATAGGGGGCGGAAACACCATATATTTT. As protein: CASSYSIGGGNTIYF.

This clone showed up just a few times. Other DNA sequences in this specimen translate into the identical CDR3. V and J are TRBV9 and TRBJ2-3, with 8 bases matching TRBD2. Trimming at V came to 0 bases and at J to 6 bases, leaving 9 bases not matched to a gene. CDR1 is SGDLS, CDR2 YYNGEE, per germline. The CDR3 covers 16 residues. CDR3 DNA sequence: TGTGCCAGCAGCGTAGGGGCAAGCGGGGGTCGGGATACGCAGTATTTT. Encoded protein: CASSVGASGGRDTQYF.

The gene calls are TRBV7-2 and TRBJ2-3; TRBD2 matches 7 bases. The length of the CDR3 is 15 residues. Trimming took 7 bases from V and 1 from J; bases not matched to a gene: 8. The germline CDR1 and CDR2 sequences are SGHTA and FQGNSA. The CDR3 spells CASTWGLPRTDTQYF. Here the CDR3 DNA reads TGTGCCAGCACCTGGGGACTACCCCGCACAGATACGCAGTATTTT.

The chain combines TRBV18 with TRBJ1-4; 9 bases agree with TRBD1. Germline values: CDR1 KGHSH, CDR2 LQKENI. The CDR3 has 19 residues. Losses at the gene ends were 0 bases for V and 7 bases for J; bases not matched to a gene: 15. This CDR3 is CASSPPVLTGGGRAEKLFF. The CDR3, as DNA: TGTGCCAGCTCACCACCAGTATTGACAGGGGGAGGACGTGCTGAAAAACTGTTTTTT.

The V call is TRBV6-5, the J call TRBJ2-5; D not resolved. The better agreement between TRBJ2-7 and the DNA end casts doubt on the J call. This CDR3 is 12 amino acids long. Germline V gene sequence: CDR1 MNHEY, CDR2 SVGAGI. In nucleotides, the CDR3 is TGTGCCACCAGAGAGGCGTCCTACGAGCAGTACTTC. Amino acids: CATREASYEQYF.